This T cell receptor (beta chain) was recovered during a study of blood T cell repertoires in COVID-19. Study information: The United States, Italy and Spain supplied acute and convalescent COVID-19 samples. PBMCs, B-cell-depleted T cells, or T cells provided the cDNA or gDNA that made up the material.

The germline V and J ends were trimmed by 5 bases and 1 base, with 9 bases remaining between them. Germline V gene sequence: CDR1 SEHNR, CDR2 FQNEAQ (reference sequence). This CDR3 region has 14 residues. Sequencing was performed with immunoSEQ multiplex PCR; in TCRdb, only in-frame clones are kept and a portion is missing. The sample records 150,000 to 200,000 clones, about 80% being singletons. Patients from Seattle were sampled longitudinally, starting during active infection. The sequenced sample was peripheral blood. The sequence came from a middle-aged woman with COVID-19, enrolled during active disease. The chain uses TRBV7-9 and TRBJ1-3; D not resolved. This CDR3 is CASSRDLSGNTIYF. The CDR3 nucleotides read TGTGCCAGCAGCCGAGATTTATCTGGAAACACCATATATTTT.